Following are 18 T cell receptor beta chains from one sample sequenced in a study of blood T cell repertoires in COVID-19. Clones were sequenced by immunoSEQ multiplex PCR, and TCRdb holds only the in-frame ones, with some missing. This table has roughly 50,000 clones, 65% to 90% appearing once. Specimen: peripheral blood. These receptors were collected from a human donor in a cohort sampled during active COVID-19.

The rearrangement uses TRBV24-1 and TRBJ2-7; TRBD1 matches at 9 bases. Germline V gene lookup returns CDR1 KGHDR and CDR2 SFDVKD. The V and J ends lost 4 bases and 6 bases, in that order; junction bases with no gene match: 9. This CDR3 comprises 15 residues. The chain's CDR3 is CATSDTTGGLGEQYF. In nucleotides, the CDR3 is TGTGCCACCAGTGACACGACAGGGGGGCTCGGCGAGCAGTACTTC.

Here the CDR3 DNA reads TGTGCCAGCAGCTCCGGACAGGGGGCAAATGCTTTCTTT. It translates to CASSSGQGANAFF. J is TRBJ1-1 and V is TRBV7-9, with 11 nucleotides matching TRBD1. This CDR3 has 13 amino acids. Germline V gene sequence: CDR1 SEHNR, CDR2 FQNEAQ (reference sequence). The V and J ends lost 4 bases and 11 bases, in that order; junction bases with no gene match: 6.

The J gene is TRBJ2-5, the V gene TRBV24-1, with 7 positions matching TRBD2. The V segment lost 6 bases and the J segment 4 bases; nucleotides outside the gene matches: 4. CDR1 is KGHDR, CDR2 SFDVKD, per germline. This CDR3 contains 13 residues. CDR3 sequence (DNA): TGTGCCACCAGTCGGGCGGGAGTAGAGACCCAGTACTTC. Translation gives CATSRAGVETQYF.

The V gene is TRBV5-1, the J gene TRBJ2-7; 7 nucleotides agree with TRBD1. CDR1 and CDR2 (germline): SGHRS, YFSETQ. J was trimmed by 3 bases and V by 3 bases; bases with no gene match: 6. The CDR3 spans 14 residues. CDR3 sequence: CASSSGQPNYEQYF. The CDR3 DNA reads as TGCGCCAGCAGCTCGGGACAGCCTAACTACGAGCAGTACTTC.

V is TRBV5-1 and J is TRBJ1-4, with 7 bases that match TRBD1. Germline-derived CDR1 and CDR2 are SGHRS and YFSETQ. CDR3 length equals 14 residues. The ends lost 4 bases at V and 7 bases at J; junction bases unmatched: 7. The chain's CDR3 is CASSPTGFVEKLFF. CDR3 coding DNA: TGCGCCAGCAGCCCGACAGGGTTCGTTGAAAAACTGTTTTTT.

The genes are TRBV9 and TRBJ2-1, with TRBD1 identical over 12 bases. The CDR3 extends over 17 amino acids. CDR1 and CDR2 from the germline V gene are SGDLS and YYNGEE. The V segment lost 3 bases and the J segment 8 bases; nucleotides outside the gene matches: 12. Here the CDR3 DNA reads TGTGCCAGCAGCGCACCCTCCGGGACAGGGGGCTGGGATGAGCAGTTCTTC. Its translation is CASSAPSGTGGWDEQFF. The entire variable domain, with the rest obtained from reference TRBV9 and TRBJ2-1, is as follows: DSGVTQTPKHLITATGQRVTLRCSPRSGDLSVYWYQQSLDQGLQFLIQYYNGEERAKGNILERFSAQQFPDLHSELNLSSLELGDSALYFCASSAPSGTGGWDEQFFGPGTRLTVL.

The rearrangement joins TRBV7-9 to TRBJ2-7, with 8 positions matching TRBD2. This CDR3 region has 14 residues. After removal of 4 bases from V and 4 bases from J, the junction contained 6 bases not matched to a gene. The germline CDR1 and CDR2 sequences are SEHNR and FQNEAQ (reference sequence). CDR3 sequence: CASSSGLDGYEQYF. The CDR3 DNA sequence: TGTGCCAGCAGCTCGGGACTAGATGGGTACGAGCAGTACTTC.

About this clone itself: A junction boundary mismatches the germline segment, possibly from a read error. The rearrangement joins TRBV20-1 to TRBJ2-3; a weak D match, TRBD2 (5 bases). The CDR3 sequence is 11 residues long. Germline V lookup: CDR1 DFQATT, CDR2 SNEGSKA (reference sequence). This chain's CDR3 is CSSAVTDAQYF. The CDR3 coding sequence is TGCAGCTCAGCGGTTACAGATGCGCAGTATTTT.

The chain is built from TRBV30 and TRBJ1-3, with 7 bases matching TRBD1. Trimming took 0 bases from V and 7 from J; bases not matched to a gene: 15. The germline V gene encodes CDR1 GTSNPN and CDR2 SVGIG (reference sequence). The CDR3 is made up of 17 amino acids. CDR3 sequence: CAWSVSQIRTTGNTIYF. The CDR3 DNA reads as TGTGCCTGGAGTGTATCTCAAATTAGGACGACAGGGAACACCATATATTTT.

The chain carries TRBV2 and TRBJ2-3, with a weak D call TRBD2 (6 bases). CDR1 is SNHLY, CDR2 FYNNEI, per germline. V was pared by 4 bases and J by 1 base, with 15 bases between. This CDR3 comprises 16 residues. For the CDR3, the DNA is TGTGCCAGCAGTGTATTCGGCGGGATCGGCACAGATACGCAGTATTTT. The encoded protein is CASSVFGGIGTDTQYF.

The chain has TRBV7-3 and TRBJ2-3; D uncertain. V was pared by 1 base and J by 4 bases, with 6 bases between. Germline V gene sequence: CDR1 SGHTA, CDR2 FQGTGA. The CDR3 consists of 13 residues. CDR3 sequence reads: CASSLMSADTQYF. As DNA, the CDR3 is TGTGCCAGCAGCTTAATGAGCGCAGATACGCAGTATTTT.

The rearrangement links TRBV9 to TRBJ2-2; 12 bases line up with TRBD2. Germline CDR1 reads SGDLS; CDR2 reads YYNGEE. The length of the CDR3 is 17 residues. With V trimmed by 1 base and J by 5 bases, 6 bases remained unmatched. DNA for the CDR3: TGTGCCAGCAGCGTACTAGCGGGAGGGCCGGTGACCGGGGAGCTGTTTTTT. This codes for CASSVLAGGPVTGELFF.

The chain's CDR3 is CASKTRDSNSNQPQHF. The CDR3 coding sequence is TGTGCCAGCAAGACTCGTGACAGTAATAGCAATCAGCCCCAGCATTTT. The V gene is TRBV2, the J gene TRBJ1-5; TRBD1 might be the D (5 bases). The V end was cut by 7 bases, the J end by 0 bases, with 16 bases between. Germline lookup yields CDR1 SNHLY and CDR2 FYNNEI. The CDR3 consists of 16 residues.

The genes are TRBV7-9 and TRBJ1-5; tentative D call: TRBD1 (5 bases). Germline V gene lookup returns CDR1 SEHNR and CDR2 FQNEAQ (reference sequence). V was cut by 1 base and J by 5 bases, with 6 bases left in between. This CDR3 contains 13 residues. CDR3 amino acids: CASSLGRDQPQHF. CDR3 bases: TGTGCCAGCAGCTTAGGCAGGGATCAGCCCCAGCATTTT.

The genes are TRBV23-1 and TRBJ2-5; D perhaps matches TRBD1 (6 bases). TRBV23-1 counts as an open reading frame of uncertain function. The CDR3 has 15 residues. Trimming removed 4 bases at V and 3 bases at J, with 15 bases between. The CDR3 loop is CASSPASGVKETQYF. CDR3 DNA: TGCGCCAGCAGTCCCGCGTCAGGGGTGAAAGAGACCCAGTACTTC.

CDR3: CASSPRTGNTGELFF. The CDR3 DNA follows: TGTGCCAGCAGCCCCCGGACAGGGAACACCGGGGAGCTGTTTTTT. V usage is TRBV9 and J usage is TRBJ2-2; 7 bases agree with TRBD1. The germline gives CDR1 SGDLS, CDR2 YYNGEE. V dropped 4 bases and J dropped 1; count of bases not matched to a gene: 4. The CDR3 extends over 15 amino acids.

The chain employs TRBV9 and TRBJ2-3; tentative D call: TRBD1 (6 bases). The CDR3 has 15 residues. V lost 0 bases and J 3 bases, leaving 11 bases between the germline ends. The germline V gene has CDR1 SGDLS and CDR2 YYNGEE. CDR3 residues: CASSVAQGQTDTQYF. The CDR3 region has the DNA TGTGCCAGCAGCGTAGCGCAGGGGCAAACAGATACGCAGTATTTT. Together with reference TRBV9 and TRBJ2-3, the CDR3 gives the full variable domain: DSGVTQTPKHLITATGQRVTLRCSPRSGDLSVYWYQQSLDQGLQFLIQYYNGEERAKGNILERFSAQQFPDLHSELNLSSLELGDSALYFCASSVAQGQTDTQYFGPGTRLTVL.

The chain joins TRBV5-1 to TRBJ1-2; weak D call: TRBD1 (5 bases). The germline V gene has CDR1 SGHRS and CDR2 YFSETQ. This CDR3 spans 14 amino acids. V was pared by 0 bases and J by 3 bases, with 9 bases between. The CDR3 spells CASSLAGGDYGYTF. CDR3 DNA: TGCGCCAGCAGCTTGGCCGGGGGAGACTATGGCTACACCTTC.